The sequence of this T cell receptor (beta chain) was determined in a study of OX40 agonist ivuxolimab in advanced cancers. Turning to the overall study: The costimulatory receptor OX40 (CD134) was targeted by ivuxolimab, a fully human IgG2 agonistic monoclonal antibody. Intravenous ivuxolimab was administered to patients every 2 weeks at six dose levels: 0.01, 0.1, 0.3, 1.5, 3 and 10 mg/kg. Of the roughly 51 patients in dose escalation, around 20 had hepatocellular carcinoma, about 15 had melanoma, 9 had renal cell carcinoma and 9 had head and neck cancer. In the dose-escalation cohort, nearly 85% of patients were male, and the mean age was roughly 60 years with a range of roughly 23 to 79. Prior anti-PD-1, anti-PD-L1 or anti-CTLA-4 therapy was permitted, and checkpoint inhibitors had been received by roughly 42% of dose-escalation patients. Partial responses were achieved by three dose-escalation patients, of whom one had hepatocellular carcinoma and two had cutaneous melanoma. Peripheral TCRbeta sequencing was intended to test whether TCR sequence diversity was altered and clonal T-cell expansion was caused by ivuxolimab. The paper describes the monotherapy dose-escalation part (N of about 47 patients) of the phase I trial of ivuxolimab. General study outcomes and caveats: Low levels of normalized T-cell clonal expansion were also seen in some patients who did not respond. After ivuxolimab, expanded clones were on average more numerous among CD8+ T cells than among CD4+ T cells. Antigen specificity was not determined for the clonally expanded peripheral T cells. In the 0.1-3.0 mg/kg groups, partial responders had among the lowest normalized peripheral clonal expansion, particularly in CD8+ T cells. Clonal expansion of both CD4+ and CD8+ blood T cells was observed from baseline to week 6 at doses 0.1 to 3.0 mg/kg.

For sequencing of the TCRbeta CDR3 region, genomic DNA was extracted from the sorted cells. The immunoSEQ Assay was used for sequencing of TCRbeta CDR3 regions. Not all clones reach the TCRdb copy of this immuneACCESS table, which keeps in-frame sequences only. Checked studies attribute under half of the gap to unresolved V genes and leave the rest unexplained. Here the sample has under 50,000 clones; around 92% occur a single time. The ten largest account for 8% to 10% of the sample. Patients with autoimmune disease history or receiving systemic immunosuppression were excluded from the trial. Peripheral blood for TCR sequencing was drawn from every dose cohort at baseline, at cycle 4 day 1 and at cycle 7 day 1. The samples were taken from a phase I, first-in-human, multicenter, open-label dose-escalation trial of ivuxolimab. Adults with locally advanced or metastatic melanoma, renal cell carcinoma, hepatocellular carcinoma or head and neck squamous cell carcinoma were enrolled in the trial. Before TCR sequencing, CD4+ and CD8+ T cells were separately sorted from peripheral blood.

Comment on this clone: It lacks a known antigen. Per-base qualities were not stored, and no clone one base away is much larger.

Trimming removed 10 bases from V and 4 bases from J, leaving 17 bases between the germline ends. Based on the germline V gene, the CDR1 and CDR2 sequences are SGDLS and YYNGEE. Counted from cysteine to phenylalanine, this CDR3 has 14 amino acids. The read is trimmed to its CDR3 DNA, 42 bases read in frame from base 1. Sequenced material: CD4+ or CD8+ T cells sorted from blood, taken in a trial of the OX40 agonist ivuxolimab. The receptor's source is an adult with an advanced solid tumor such as melanoma, head and neck, liver or kidney cancer. Here the chain combines TRBV9 and TRBJ2-2; the D segment could be TRBD2, given 5 matching bases. The base sequence is TGTGCCTCGTCGCGGGCTAGCAGCACCGGGGAGCTGTTTTTT. Translated, it reads CASSRASSTGELFF.